A selection of T cell receptor beta chains follows, all from one sample in a study of identical twins. From the 5' RACE reads, TCRdb called clonotypes with MiXCR, one entry per CDR3 protein. This table has 400,000 to 550,000 distinct CDR3 sequences, around 24% appearing once. These data are also associated with another study on T cells expressing NK-cell markers.

The sequenced sample consisted of CD4+ T cells sorted from blood. These receptors were obtained from a young woman in good health. Each CDR3 is given with its conserved first and last residue. A D gene is named only where the DNA matches it firmly. Expanded clones get a size class; other rows say once, few or many, or leave the size out.

D: .; V: TRBV10-3; J: TRBJ2-7; size: .; DNA: TGTGCCATCAGTGAGTCAAGACTGATCCAGACCTACGAGCAGTACTTC; CDR3: CAISESRLIQTYEQYF
D: .; V: TRBV13; J: TRBJ2-7; size: few; DNA: TGTGCCAGCAGCTTAGGGGGCTCGGGGGGCCCCTCCTACGAGCAGTACTTC; CDR3: CASSLGGSGGPSYEQYF
D: .; V: TRBV12-3/TRBV12-4; J: TRBJ2-2; size: few; DNA: TGTGCCAGCAGCGCCGCCCGGGGGGACAGAAACACCGGGGAGCTGTTTTTT; CDR3: CASSAARGDRNTGELFF
D: .; V: TRBV4-3; J: TRBJ2-2; size: .; DNA: TGCGCCAGCAGCCAGTGGGGCACCGGGGAGCTGTTTTTT; CDR3: CASSQWGTGELFF
D: .; V: TRBV5-1; J: TRBJ2-5; size: .; DNA: TGCGCCAGCGGGGGGACAGTTGGGGAGACCCAGTACTTC; CDR3: CASGGTVGETQYF
D: .; V: TRBV11-3; J: TRBJ2-1; size: few; DNA: TGTGCCAGCAGCCCGGGGGCTCACAGGGGCCCCCACAATGAGCAGTTCTTC; CDR3: CASSPGAHRGPHNEQFF
D: TRBD2; V: TRBV11-2; J: TRBJ2-1; size: .; DNA: TGTGCCAGCAGTCCCATAGCGGGAGGCTTCTACAATGAGCAGTTCTTC; CDR3: CASSPIAGGFYNEQFF
D: TRBD1; V: TRBV20-1; J: TRBJ1-2; size: .; DNA: TGCAGTACACCGGTACCCACAGGGGTATCTGGCTACACCTTC; CDR3: CSTPVPTGVSGYTF
D: .; V: TRBV5-1; J: TRBJ2-2; size: few; DNA: TGCGCCAGCAGCTTGGATCCGGGAAGCACCGGGGAGCTGTTTTTT; CDR3: CASSLDPGSTGELFF
D: .; V: TRBV12-3/TRBV12-4; J: TRBJ1-1; size: few; DNA: TGTGCCAGCAGGGAGGGCGAAGGGGCTGAAGCTTTCTTT; CDR3: CASREGEGAEAFF
D: .; V: TRBV27; J: TRBJ2-7; size: .; DNA: TGTGCCAGCAGTTCTAATCCGACGGGTTTCAACGAGCAGTACTTC; CDR3: CASSSNPTGFNEQYF
D: .; V: TRBV6-1; J: TRBJ2-7; size: few; DNA: TGTGCCAGCAGTCAGACTATGAGCTCCTACGAGCAGTACTTC; CDR3: CASSQTMSSYEQYF
D: .; V: TRBV3-1; J: TRBJ2-1; size: .; DNA: TGTGCCAGCAGCCGCGCTATCCACGAGCAGTTCTTC; CDR3: CASSRAIHEQFF
D: TRBD1; V: TRBV20-1; J: TRBJ2-3; size: few; DNA: TGCAGTGTCGGGACAGGGGGAAATACGCAGTATTTT; CDR3: CSVGTGGNTQYF
D: .; V: TRBV5-1; J: TRBJ2-5; size: .; DNA: TGCGCCAGCAGCTTGGAGTACAGCCAAGAGACCCAGTACTTC; CDR3: CASSLEYSQETQYF
D: .; V: TRBV12-3/TRBV12-4; J: TRBJ2-5; size: .; DNA: TGTGCCAGCAAAAGGGGCGGACAGACCCAGTACTTC; CDR3: CASKRGGQTQYF
D: .; V: TRBV10-2; J: TRBJ2-3; size: few; DNA: TGCGCCAGCAGTTTTGTCCGGGGAGCCACAGATACGCAGTATTTT; CDR3: CASSFVRGATDTQYF
D: TRBD2; V: TRBV11-2; J: TRBJ2-1; size: .; DNA: TGTGCCAGCAGCAAAGCTTCGGGGGGTGGTGAGCAGTTCTTC; CDR3: CASSKASGGGEQFF
D: .; V: TRBV10-2; J: TRBJ1-1; size: .; DNA: TGCGCCAGCAGAAGGAGCCTAGGGCCTTCAGGGGACCTTGAGAACACTGAAGCTTTCTTT; CDR3: CASRRSLGPSGDLENTEAFF
D: TRBD2; V: TRBV12-5; J: TRBJ2-5; size: .; DNA: TGTGCTAGTGGCCCGGGGACTAGCGTTCAAGAGACCCAGTACTTC; CDR3: CASGPGTSVQETQYF
D: .; V: TRBV21-1; J: TRBJ2-1; size: .; DNA: TGTGCCAGCATCCAGGAGGGCTCTGCGGGTAACTACAATGTTGAGCAGTTCTTC; CDR3: CASIQEGSAGNYNVEQFF
D: .; V: TRBV7-9; J: TRBJ1-5; size: .; DNA: TGTGCCAGCAGCTTAAGTTCTAAGCAGCCCCAGCATTTT; CDR3: CASSLSSKQPQHF
D: .; V: TRBV6-1; J: TRBJ2-7; size: .; DNA: TGTGCCAGCTCTCTCCGGCCCGAATCCTACGAGCAGTACTTC; CDR3: CASSLRPESYEQYF
D: .; V: TRBV20-1; J: TRBJ2-5; size: few; DNA: TGCAGTGTCAGAATCAAGGCATTGGAGACCCAGTACTTC; CDR3: CSVRIKALETQYF
D: TRBD1; V: TRBV12-3/TRBV12-4; J: TRBJ2-2; size: few; DNA: TGTGCCAGCAACGACAGGGGAAACACCGGGGAGCTGTTTTTT; CDR3: CASNDRGNTGELFF
D: .; V: TRBV9; J: TRBJ2-5; size: .; DNA: TGTGCCAGCAGCGTAGGAGTAATCGAGACCCAGTACTTC; CDR3: CASSVGVIETQYF
D: TRBD2; V: TRBV20-1; J: TRBJ2-1; size: .; DNA: TGCAGTGCTAGAGATTGGCGGGGGGGCCCGTCCTACAATGAGCAGTTCTTC; CDR3: CSARDWRGGPSYNEQFF
D: .; V: TRBV7-3; J: TRBJ2-1; size: .; DNA: TGTGCCAGCAGCTTGAGCAGGGGTGTCGGCAATGAGCAGTTCTTC; CDR3: CASSLSRGVGNEQFF
D: TRBD1; V: TRBV20-1; J: TRBJ1-3; size: .; DNA: TGCAGTGCTAGAGTTTACCGGGACAGGGTTGGAAACACCATATATTTT; CDR3: CSARVYRDRVGNTIYF
D: .; V: TRBV2; J: TRBJ2-1; size: .; DNA: TGTGCCAGCACTTTCCTTGATGAGCAGTTCTTC; CDR3: CASTFLDEQFF
D: .; V: TRBV5-1; J: TRBJ2-3; size: .; DNA: TGCGCCAGCAGCTTGGGGGTCCATAGTACGGGCACAGATACGCAGTATTTT; CDR3: CASSLGVHSTGTDTQYF
D: TRBD2; V: TRBV20-1; J: TRBJ2-7; size: .; DNA: TGCAGTGCTACTCCTGGACTAGAGTTGCACTTC; CDR3: CSATPGLELHF
D: .; V: TRBV29-1; J: TRBJ1-1; size: few; DNA: TGCAGCGCGCGTGGGGGGACGAACACTGAAGCTTTCTTT; CDR3: CSARGGTNTEAFF
D: TRBD1; V: TRBV6-1; J: TRBJ2-1; size: few; DNA: TGTGCCAGCAGGGAGGACAGGGGAAGATCCAGGTCCTACAATGAGCAGTTCTTC; CDR3: CASREDRGRSRSYNEQFF
D: TRBD2; V: TRBV20-1; J: TRBJ2-7; size: .; DNA: TGCAGTGCTGGGCGCGGGAGAACCTACGAGCAGTACTTC; CDR3: CSAGRGRTYEQYF
D: .; V: TRBV12-3/TRBV12-4; J: TRBJ1-3; size: .; DNA: TGTGCCAGCAGCCCGGAAAACACCATATATTTT; CDR3: CASSPENTIYF
D: .; V: TRBV5-1; J: TRBJ2-5; size: few; DNA: TGCGCCAGCAGCTTGGGGGGATCATTAGAGACCCAGTACTTC; CDR3: CASSLGGSLETQYF